Listed here are 3 T cell receptor beta chains from one sample, sequenced in a study of ipilimumab plus nivolumab after autologous stem cell transplantation. Data came from immunoSEQ multiplex PCR; TCRdb stores just in-frame clones and leaves some out. The table has roughly 20,000 clones, about 80% seen once. This material consisted of PBMCs, taken in a trial of ipilimumab plus nivolumab as post-transplant consolidation. Receptors originate from a male donor with diffuse large B-cell lymphoma.

This chain joins TRBV6-5 and TRBJ2-7; a weak D match, TRBD2 (6 bases). V lost 2 bases, J lost 3 bases, and 17 bases lay in between. The CDR3 is 16 residues long. Germline V CDR1 and CDR2: MNHEY, SVGAGI. The CDR3 DNA is TGTGCCAGCAGTTACGCCTCCCTAGCGCCCGTCTACGAGCAGTACTTC. Its translation is CASSYASLAPVYEQYF.

The V call is TRBV28, the J call TRBJ2-7; possibly TRBD2 for D (6 bases). Between the trimmed V and J ends, which lost 6 bases and 0 bases, there was a span of 15 bases. This CDR3 spans 15 amino acids. Germline values: CDR1 MDHEN, CDR2 SYDVKM. The CDR3 coding sequence is TGTGCCAGCAGCCCAACGGGGGTATACTCCTACGAGCAGTACTTC. Its protein is CASSPTGVYSYEQYF.

This clone was seen a single time. The gene calls are TRBV5-4 and TRBJ2-7, with a tentative D call TRBD1 (6 bases). Germline lookup yields CDR1 SGHNT and CDR2 YYREEE (reference sequence). The CDR3 contains 15 residues. Trimming took off 3 bases at V and 3 bases at J, with 16 bases between the two ends. The CDR3 bases are TGTGCCAGCAGCTACCAGGGGAGCAGGAGCTACGAGCAGTACTTC. It translates to CASSYQGSRSYEQYF.